The clone carrying this TCR beta chain has at least ten counts. The data were taken from a study of T-cell reconstitution after alpha-beta-depleted transplantation in children. This CDR3 has 14 residues. Germline CDR1 LGHDT, CDR2 YNNKEL (reference sequence). Trimming pared 3 bases from V and 3 bases from J, leaving 11 bases between. A TCRbeta library incorporating unique molecular identifiers was prepared. TCRdb passed the PCR reads through MiXCR, listing each CDR3 protein once. The table lists 29,000 or so distinct CDR3 sequences, roughly 6% of them singletons. The input for sequencing was PBMCs, mostly from graft donor cells, taken 180 days after TCRalphabeta/CD19-depleted stem cell transplant. The source of this sequence is a male patient younger than 18 who had a stem cell transplant for acute myeloid leukemia, so the T cells may come from the graft donor. This chain joins TRBV3-1 and TRBJ1-2; no clear D gene. In nucleotides, the CDR3 is TGTGCCAGCAGCCACCTGGGAGAGCACTATGGCTACACCTTC. Protein sequence: CASSHLGEHYGYTF.